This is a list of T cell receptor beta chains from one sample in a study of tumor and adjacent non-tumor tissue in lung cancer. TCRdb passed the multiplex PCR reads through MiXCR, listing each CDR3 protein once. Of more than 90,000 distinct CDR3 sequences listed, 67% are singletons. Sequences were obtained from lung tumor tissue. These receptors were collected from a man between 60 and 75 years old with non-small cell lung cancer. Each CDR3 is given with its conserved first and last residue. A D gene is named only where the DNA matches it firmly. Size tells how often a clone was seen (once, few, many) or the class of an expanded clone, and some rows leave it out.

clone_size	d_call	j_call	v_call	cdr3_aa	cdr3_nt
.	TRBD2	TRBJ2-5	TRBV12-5	CASGICSGGRETQYF	TGTGCTAGTGGAATATGTTCGGGAGGACGAGAGACCCAGTACTTC
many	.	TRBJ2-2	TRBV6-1	CASRAPKTGNTGELFF	TGTGCCAGCAGGGCCCCTAAGACAGGGAACACCGGGGAGCTGTTTTTT
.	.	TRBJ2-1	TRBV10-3	CAISGSGCSYNEEFF	TGTGCTATCAGTGGATCGGGCTGCTCCTACAATGAGGAGTTCTTC
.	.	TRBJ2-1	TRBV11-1	CARSFIGRHDEQFF	TGTGCCAGAAGCTTCATCGGGAGACATGATGAGCAATTCTTC
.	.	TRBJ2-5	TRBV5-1	CASSLVGGETQYF	TGCGCCAGCAGCTTGGTTGGCGGGGAGACCCAGTACTTC
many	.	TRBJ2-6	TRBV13	CASKTGGGGANVLTF	TGTGCCAGCAAAACGGGGGGCGGTGGGGCCAACGTCCTGACTTTC
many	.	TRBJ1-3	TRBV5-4	CASSRGEIGNTIYF	TGTGCCAGCAGCCGAGGGGAAATTGGAAACACCATATATTTT
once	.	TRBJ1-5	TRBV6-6	CTSTVLLVYSNQPQHF	TGTACCAGCACGGTGCTGTTGGTATATAGCAATCAGCCCCAACATTTT
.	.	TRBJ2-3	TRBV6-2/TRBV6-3	CASSSWTMFAVTYF	TGTGCCAGCAGTTCGTGGACGATGTTCGCAGTCACGTATTTT
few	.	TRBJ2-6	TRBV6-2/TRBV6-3	CASSYGGVSGANVLTF	TGTGCCAGCAGTTACGGTGGGGTCTCTGGGGCCAACGTCCTGACTTTC
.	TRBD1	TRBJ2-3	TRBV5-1	CPSSSGQGADTQYF	TGCCCCAGCAGCTCGGGACAGGGGGCGGATACGCAATATTTT
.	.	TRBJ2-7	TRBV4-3	CTSSHRERGGYEQYF	TGCACCAGCAGCCACCGGGAAAGGGGCGGCTACGAGCAGTACTTC
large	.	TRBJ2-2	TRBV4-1	CASSQRTPGELFF	TGCGCCAGCAGCCAACGGACTCCCGGGGAGCTGTTTTTT
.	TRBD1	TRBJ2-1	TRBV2	CASSVEGTGSVF	TGTGCCAGCAGTGTAGAAGGGACAGGGAGTGTCTTC
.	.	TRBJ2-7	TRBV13	CASIIERSQYF	TGTGCCAGCATCATTGAACGCTCCCAGTACTTC
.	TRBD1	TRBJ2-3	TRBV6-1	CASSEGARQGSQPQYF	TGTGCCAGTAGTGAGGGGGCCCGTCAGGGGTCTCAGCCCCAGTATTTT
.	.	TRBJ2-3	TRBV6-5	CATMGGAITVTQYF	TGTGCTACCATGGGGGGGGCCATCACAGTTACGCAGTATTTT
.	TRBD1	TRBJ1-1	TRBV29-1	CSVEGGQVAFF	TGCAGCGTTGAGGGGGGACAGGTTGCTTTCTTT
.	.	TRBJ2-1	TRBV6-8	CTSSLTRQGFKEFF	TGTACCAGCAGTCTAACTCGCCAGGGGTTCAAGGAGTTCTTC
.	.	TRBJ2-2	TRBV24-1	CATCHNTEELFF	TGTGCCACCTGTCACAACACCGAGGAGCTGTTTTTT
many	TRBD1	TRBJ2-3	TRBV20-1	CSAIRQGVTDTQYF	TGCAGTGCGATCCGACAGGGGGTTACAGATACGCAGTATTTT
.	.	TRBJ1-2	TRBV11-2	CASSASVGIGGYTF	TGTGCCAGCAGCGCGAGTGTGGGGATCGGTGGCTACACCTTC